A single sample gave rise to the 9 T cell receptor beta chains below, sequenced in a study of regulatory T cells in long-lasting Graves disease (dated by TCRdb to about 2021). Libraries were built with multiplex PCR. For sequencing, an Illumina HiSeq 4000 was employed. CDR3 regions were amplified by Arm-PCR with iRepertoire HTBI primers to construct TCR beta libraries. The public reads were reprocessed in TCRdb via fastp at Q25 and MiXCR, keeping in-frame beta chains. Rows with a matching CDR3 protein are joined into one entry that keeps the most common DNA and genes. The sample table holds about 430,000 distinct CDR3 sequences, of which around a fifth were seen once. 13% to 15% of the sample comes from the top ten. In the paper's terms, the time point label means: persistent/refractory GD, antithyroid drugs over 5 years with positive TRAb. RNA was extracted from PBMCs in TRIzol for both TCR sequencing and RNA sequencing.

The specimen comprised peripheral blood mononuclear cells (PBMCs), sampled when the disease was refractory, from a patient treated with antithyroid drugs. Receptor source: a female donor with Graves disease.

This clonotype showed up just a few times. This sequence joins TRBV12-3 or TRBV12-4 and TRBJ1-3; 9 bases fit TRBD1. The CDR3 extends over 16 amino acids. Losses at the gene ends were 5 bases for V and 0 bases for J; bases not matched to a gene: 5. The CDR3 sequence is CASSPGQGSSGNTIYF. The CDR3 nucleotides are TGTGCCAGCAGTCCCGGACAGGGGAGCTCTGGAAACACCATATATTTT.

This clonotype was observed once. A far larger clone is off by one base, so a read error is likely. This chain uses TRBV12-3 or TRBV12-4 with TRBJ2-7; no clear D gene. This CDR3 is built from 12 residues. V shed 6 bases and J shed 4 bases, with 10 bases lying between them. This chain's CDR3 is CASSLAFYEQYF. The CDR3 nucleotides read TGTGCCAGCAGCCTTGCGTTTTACGAGCAGTACTTC.

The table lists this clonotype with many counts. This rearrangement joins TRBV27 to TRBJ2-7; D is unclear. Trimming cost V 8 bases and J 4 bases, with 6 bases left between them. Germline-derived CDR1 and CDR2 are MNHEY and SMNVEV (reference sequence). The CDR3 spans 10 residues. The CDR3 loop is CASGQYEQYF. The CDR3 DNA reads TGTGCCAGCGGCCAGTACGAGCAGTACTTC.

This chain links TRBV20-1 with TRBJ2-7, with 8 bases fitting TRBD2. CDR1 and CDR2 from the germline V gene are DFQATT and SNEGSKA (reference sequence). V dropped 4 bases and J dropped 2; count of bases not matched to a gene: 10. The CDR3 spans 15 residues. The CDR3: CSANPRLALAYEQYF. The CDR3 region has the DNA TGCAGTGCTAACCCCCGACTAGCGTTAGCCTACGAGCAGTACTTC.

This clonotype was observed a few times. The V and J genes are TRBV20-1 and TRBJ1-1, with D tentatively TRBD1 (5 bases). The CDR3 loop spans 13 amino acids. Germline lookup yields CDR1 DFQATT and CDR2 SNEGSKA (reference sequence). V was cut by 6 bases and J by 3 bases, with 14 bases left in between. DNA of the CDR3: TGCAGTGCCCCCCAGAGGGGTCACACTGAAGCTTTCTTT. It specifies CSAPQRGHTEAFF.

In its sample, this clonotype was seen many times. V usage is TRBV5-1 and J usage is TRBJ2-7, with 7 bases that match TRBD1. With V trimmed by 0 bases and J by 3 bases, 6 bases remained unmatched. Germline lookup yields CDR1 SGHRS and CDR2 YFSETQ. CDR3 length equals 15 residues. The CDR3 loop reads CASSLETGAYYEQYF. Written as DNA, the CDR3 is TGCGCCAGCAGCTTGGAAACAGGGGCCTACTACGAGCAGTACTTC.

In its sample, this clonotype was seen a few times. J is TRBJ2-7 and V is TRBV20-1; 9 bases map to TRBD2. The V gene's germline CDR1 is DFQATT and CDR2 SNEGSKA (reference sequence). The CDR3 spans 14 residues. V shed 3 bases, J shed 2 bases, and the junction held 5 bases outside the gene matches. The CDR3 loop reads CSASRLAEAYEQYF. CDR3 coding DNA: TGCAGTGCTAGTCGACTAGCGGAGGCCTACGAGCAGTACTTC.

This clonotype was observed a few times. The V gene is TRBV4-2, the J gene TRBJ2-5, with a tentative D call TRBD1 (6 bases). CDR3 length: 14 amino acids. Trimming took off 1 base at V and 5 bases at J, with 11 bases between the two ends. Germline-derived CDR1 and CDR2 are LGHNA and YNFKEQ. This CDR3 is CASSQGTVLETQYF. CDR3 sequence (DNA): TGTGCCAGCAGCCAAGGGACAGTTTTGGAGACCCAGTACTTC.

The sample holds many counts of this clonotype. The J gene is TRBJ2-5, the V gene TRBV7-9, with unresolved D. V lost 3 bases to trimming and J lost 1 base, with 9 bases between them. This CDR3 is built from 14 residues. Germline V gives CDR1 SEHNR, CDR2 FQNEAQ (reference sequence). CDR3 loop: CASSFWTTQETQYF. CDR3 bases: TGTGCCAGCAGCTTCTGGACCACCCAAGAGACCCAGTACTTC. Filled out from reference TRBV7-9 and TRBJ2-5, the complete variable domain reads DTGVSQNPRHKITKRGQNVTFRCDPISEHNRLYWYRQTLGQGPEFLTYFQNEAQLEKSRLLSDRFSAERPKGSFSTLEIQRTEQGDSAMYLCASSFWTTQETQYFGPGTRLLVL.